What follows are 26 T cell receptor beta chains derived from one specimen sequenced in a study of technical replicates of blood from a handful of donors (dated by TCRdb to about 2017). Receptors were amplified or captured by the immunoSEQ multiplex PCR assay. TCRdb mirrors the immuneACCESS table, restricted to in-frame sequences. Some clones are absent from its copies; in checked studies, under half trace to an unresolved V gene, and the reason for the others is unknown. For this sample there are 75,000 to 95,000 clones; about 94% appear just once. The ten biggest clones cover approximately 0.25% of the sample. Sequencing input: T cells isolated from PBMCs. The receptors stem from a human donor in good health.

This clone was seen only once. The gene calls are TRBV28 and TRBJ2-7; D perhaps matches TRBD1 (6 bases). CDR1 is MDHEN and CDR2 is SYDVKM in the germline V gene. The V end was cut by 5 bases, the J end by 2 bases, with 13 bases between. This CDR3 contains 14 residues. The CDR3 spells CASSPGQTPYEQYF. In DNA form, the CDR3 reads TGTGCCAGCAGTCCTGGACAGACCCCCTACGAGCAGTACTTC.

CDR3 sequence: CASSSWSGTNNNEQFF. In nucleotides, the CDR3 is TGTGCCAGCAGTAGCTGGTCTGGAACAAACAACAATGAGCAGTTCTTC. The V gene is TRBV7-9, the J gene TRBJ2-1; D remains unclear. The V and J ends lost 6 bases and 5 bases respectively, with 20 bases between them. In germline, CDR1 is SEHNR, CDR2 FQNEAQ (reference sequence). The CDR3 sequence is 16 residues long. Combining the CDR3 with reference TRBV7-9 and TRBJ2-1 gives the whole variable domain DTGVSQNPRHKITKRGQNVTFRCDPISEHNRLYWYRQTLGQGPEFLTYFQNEAQLEKSRLLSDRFSAERPKGSFSTLEIQRTEQGDSAMYLCASSSWSGTNNNEQFFGPGTRLTVL.

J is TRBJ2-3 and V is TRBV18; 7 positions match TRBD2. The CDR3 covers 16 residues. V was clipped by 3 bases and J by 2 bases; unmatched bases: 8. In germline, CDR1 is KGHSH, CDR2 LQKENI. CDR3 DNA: TGTGCCAGCTCACCTGGAAGCGGGGCGTACACAGATACGCAGTATTTT. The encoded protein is CASSPGSGAYTDTQYF.

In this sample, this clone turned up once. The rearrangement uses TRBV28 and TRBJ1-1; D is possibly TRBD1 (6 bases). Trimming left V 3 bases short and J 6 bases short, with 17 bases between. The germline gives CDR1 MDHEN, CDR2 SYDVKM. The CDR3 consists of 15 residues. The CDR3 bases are TGTGCCAGCAGTTTGGATGCCCGTGGGGGCGCTGAAGCTTTCTTT. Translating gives CASSLDARGGAEAFF.

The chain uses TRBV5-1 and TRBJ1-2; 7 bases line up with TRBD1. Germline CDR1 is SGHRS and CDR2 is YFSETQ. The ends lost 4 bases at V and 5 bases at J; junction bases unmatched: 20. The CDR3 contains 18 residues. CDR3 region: CASSRTGQGPSLDYGYTF. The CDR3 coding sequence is TGCGCCAGCAGCAGGACAGGTCAGGGCCCCAGTCTAGATTATGGCTACACCTTC.

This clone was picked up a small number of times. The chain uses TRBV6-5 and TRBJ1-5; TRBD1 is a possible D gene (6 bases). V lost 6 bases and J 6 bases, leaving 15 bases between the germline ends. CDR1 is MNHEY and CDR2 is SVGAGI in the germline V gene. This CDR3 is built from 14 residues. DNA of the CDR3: TGTGCCAGCAGCCGACAGGTACTCTCTCAGCCCCAGCATTTT. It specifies CASSRQVLSQPQHF.

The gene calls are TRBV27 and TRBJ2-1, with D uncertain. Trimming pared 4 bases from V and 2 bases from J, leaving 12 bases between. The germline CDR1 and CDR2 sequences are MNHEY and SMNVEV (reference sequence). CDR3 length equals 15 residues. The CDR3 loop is CASSSQSPAYNEQFF. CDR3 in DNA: TGTGCCAGCAGTTCACAGTCACCTGCCTACAATGAGCAGTTCTTC.

CDR3 bases: TGTGCCAGCAGCTTAGTGGCAGTACCGGGACTAGCGAACTACGAGCAGTACTTC. Translation gives CASSLVAVPGLANYEQYF. This rearrangement joins TRBV7-9 to TRBJ2-7; 10 bases line up with TRBD2. The CDR3 is 18 amino acids. Per the germline V gene, CDR1 is SEHNR and CDR2 is FQNEAQ (reference sequence). Trimming removed 1 base from V and 3 bases from J; junction bases left unmatched: 12.

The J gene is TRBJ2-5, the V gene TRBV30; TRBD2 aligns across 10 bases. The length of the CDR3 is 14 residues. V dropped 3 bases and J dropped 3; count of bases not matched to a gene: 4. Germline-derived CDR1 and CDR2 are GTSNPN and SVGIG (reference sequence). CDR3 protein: CAWSSGGAEETQYF. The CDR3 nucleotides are TGTGCCTGGAGCAGCGGGGGGGCCGAAGAGACCCAGTACTTC.

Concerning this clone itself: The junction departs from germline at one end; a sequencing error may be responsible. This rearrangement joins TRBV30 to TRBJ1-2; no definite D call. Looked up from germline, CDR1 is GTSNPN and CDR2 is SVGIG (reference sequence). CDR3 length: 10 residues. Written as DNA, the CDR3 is TGTGCCTGGTCCCCGGTTACAGCAAACTTC. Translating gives CAWSPVTANF.

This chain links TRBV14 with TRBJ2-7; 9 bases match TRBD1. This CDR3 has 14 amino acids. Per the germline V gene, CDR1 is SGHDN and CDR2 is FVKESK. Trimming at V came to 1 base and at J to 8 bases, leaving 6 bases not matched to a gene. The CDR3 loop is CASSQGQGVVKQYF. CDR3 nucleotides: TGTGCCAGCAGCCAAGGACAGGGGGTGGTGAAGCAGTACTTC.

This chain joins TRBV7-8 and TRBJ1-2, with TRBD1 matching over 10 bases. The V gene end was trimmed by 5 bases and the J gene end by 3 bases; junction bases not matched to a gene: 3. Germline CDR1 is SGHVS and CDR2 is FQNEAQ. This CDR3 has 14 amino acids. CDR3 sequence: CASSPDRGYYGYTF. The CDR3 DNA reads TGTGCCAGCAGCCCGGACAGGGGGTACTATGGCTACACCTTC.

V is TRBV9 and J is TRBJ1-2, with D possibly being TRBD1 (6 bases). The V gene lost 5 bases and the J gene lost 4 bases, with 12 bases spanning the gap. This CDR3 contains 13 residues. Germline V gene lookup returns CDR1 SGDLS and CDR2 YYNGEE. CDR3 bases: TGTGCCAGCAGTGGCGGACAGATCTATGGCTACACCTTC. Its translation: CASSGGQIYGYTF.

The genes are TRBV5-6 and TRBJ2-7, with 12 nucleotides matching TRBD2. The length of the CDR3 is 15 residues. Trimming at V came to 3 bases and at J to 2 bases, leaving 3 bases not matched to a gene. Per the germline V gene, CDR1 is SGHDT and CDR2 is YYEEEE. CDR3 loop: CASSSTSGGTYEQYF. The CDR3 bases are TGTGCCAGCAGCTCGACTAGCGGGGGAACCTACGAGCAGTACTTC.

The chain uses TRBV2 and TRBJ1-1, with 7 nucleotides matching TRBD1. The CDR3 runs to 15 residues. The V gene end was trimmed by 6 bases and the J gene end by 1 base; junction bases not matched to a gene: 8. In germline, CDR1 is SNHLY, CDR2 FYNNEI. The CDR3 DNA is TGTGCCAGCAGGACGGGACAGCCAAGGAACACTGAAGCTTTCTTT. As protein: CASRTGQPRNTEAFF.

DNA of the CDR3: TGTGCCAGCAGCTTAGGGACAGGGTGGAATGAGCAGTTCTTC. This gives the protein CASSLGTGWNEQFF. The gene calls are TRBV7-2 and TRBJ2-1; 8 bases line up with TRBD1. There are 14 residues in the CDR3. Germline V CDR1 and CDR2: SGHTA, FQGNSA. The J segment lost 7 bases and the V segment lost 1 base, leaving 3 bases of the junction unmatched.

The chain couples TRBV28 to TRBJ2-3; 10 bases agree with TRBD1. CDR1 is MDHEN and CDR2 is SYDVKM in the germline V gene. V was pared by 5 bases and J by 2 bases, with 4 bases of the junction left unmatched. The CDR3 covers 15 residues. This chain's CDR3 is CASSRRQGATDTQYF. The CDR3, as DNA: TGTGCCAGCAGTCGTAGACAGGGGGCCACAGATACGCAGTATTTT.

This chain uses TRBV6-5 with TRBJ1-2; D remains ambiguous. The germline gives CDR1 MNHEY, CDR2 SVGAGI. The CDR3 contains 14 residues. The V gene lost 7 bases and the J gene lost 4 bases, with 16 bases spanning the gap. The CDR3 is CASTPSPGPYGYTF. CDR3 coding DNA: TGTGCCAGCACCCCCTCCCCAGGCCCCTATGGCTACACCTTC.

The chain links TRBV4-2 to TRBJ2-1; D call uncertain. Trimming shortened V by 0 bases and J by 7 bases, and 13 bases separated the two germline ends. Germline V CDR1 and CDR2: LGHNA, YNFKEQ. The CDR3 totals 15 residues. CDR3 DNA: TGTGCCAGCAGCCAAGATTACCAGGTTGAGAATGAGCAGTTCTTC. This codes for CASSQDYQVENEQFF.

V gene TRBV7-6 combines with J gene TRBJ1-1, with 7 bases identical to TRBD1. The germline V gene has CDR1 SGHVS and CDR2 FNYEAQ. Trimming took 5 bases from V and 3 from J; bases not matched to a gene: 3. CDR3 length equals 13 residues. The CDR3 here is CASSPGTDTEAFF. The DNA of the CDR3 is TGTGCCAGCAGCCCAGGGACAGACACTGAAGCTTTCTTT.

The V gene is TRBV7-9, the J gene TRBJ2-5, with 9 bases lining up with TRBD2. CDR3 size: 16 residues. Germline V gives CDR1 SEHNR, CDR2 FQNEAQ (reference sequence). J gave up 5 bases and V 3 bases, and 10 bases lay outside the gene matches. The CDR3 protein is CASSLGGSGSTETQYF. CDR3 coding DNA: TGTGCCAGCAGCTTGGGGGGTAGCGGGAGTACGGAGACCCAGTACTTC.

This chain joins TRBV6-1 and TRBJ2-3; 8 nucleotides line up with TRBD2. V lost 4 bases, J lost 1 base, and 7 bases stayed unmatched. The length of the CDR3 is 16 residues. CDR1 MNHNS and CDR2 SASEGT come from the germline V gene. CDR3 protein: CASSVRGGQGTDTQYF. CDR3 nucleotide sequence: TGTGCCAGCAGTGTTCGCGGGGGGCAGGGCACAGATACGCAGTATTTT.

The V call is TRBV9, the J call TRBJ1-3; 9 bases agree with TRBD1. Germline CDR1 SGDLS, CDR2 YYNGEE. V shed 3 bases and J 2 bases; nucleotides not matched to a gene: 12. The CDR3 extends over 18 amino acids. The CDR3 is CASSAAVPGTGTGNTIYF. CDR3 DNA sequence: TGTGCCAGCAGCGCGGCCGTACCCGGGACAGGGACTGGAAACACCATATATTTT.

The CDR3 spells CASSHRGNEQFF. CDR3 in DNA: TGTGCCAGCAGCCACAGGGGAAATGAGCAGTTCTTC. The V and J genes are TRBV7-9 and TRBJ2-1, with 7 bases lining up with TRBD1. Germline loops: CDR1 SEHNR, CDR2 FQNEAQ (reference sequence). J lost 7 bases, V lost 5 bases, and 2 bases had no gene match. There are 12 residues in the CDR3.

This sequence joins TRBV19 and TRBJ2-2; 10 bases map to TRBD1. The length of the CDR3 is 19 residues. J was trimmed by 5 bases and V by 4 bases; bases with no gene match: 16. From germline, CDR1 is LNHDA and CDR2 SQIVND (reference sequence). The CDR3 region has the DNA TGTGCCAGTAGTACCTCTGCCCCAAGACAGGGGGCATCGACCGGGGAGCTGTTTTTT. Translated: CASSTSAPRQGASTGELFF. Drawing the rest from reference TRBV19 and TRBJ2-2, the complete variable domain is DGGITQSPKYLFRKEGQNVTLSCEQNLNHDAMYWYRQDPGQGLRLIYYSQIVNDFQKGDIAEGYSVSREKKESFPLTVTSAQKNPTAFYLCASSTSAPRQGASTGELFFGEGSRLTVL.

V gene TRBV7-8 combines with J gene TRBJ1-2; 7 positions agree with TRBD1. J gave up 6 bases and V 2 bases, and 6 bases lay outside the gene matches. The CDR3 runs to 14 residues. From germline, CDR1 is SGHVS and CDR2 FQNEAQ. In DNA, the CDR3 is TGTGCCAGCAGCTTAAGTACAGGGGCGGATGGCTACACCTTC. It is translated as CASSLSTGADGYTF.